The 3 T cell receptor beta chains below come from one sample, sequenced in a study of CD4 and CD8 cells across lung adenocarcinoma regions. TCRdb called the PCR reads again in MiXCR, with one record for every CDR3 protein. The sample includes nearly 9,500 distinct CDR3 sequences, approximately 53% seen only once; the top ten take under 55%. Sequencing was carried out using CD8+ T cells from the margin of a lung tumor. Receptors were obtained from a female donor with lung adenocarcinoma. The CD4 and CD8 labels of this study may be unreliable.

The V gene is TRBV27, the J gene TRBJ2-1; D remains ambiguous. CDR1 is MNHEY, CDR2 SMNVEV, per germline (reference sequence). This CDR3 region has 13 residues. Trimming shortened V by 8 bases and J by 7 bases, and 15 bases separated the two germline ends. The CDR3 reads CASGWGLGNEQFF. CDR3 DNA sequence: TGTGCCAGCGGGTGGGGTTTGGGAAATGAGCAGTTCTTC.

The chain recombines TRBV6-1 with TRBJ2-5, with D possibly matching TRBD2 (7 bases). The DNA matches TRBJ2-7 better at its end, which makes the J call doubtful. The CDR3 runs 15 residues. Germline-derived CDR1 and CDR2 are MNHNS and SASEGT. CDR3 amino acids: CASSRGGDSSYEQYF. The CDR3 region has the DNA TGTGCCAGCAGCCGAGGGGGGGACTCGAGCTACGAGCAGTACTTC.

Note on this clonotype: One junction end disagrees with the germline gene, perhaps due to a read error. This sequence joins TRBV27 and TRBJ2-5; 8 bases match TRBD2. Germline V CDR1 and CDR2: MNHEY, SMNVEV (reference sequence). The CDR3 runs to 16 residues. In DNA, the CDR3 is TGTGCCAGCGCGGGGGGAGGGGGGGGAGGACAAGATACGCAGTATTTC. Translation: CASAGGGGGGQDTQYF.